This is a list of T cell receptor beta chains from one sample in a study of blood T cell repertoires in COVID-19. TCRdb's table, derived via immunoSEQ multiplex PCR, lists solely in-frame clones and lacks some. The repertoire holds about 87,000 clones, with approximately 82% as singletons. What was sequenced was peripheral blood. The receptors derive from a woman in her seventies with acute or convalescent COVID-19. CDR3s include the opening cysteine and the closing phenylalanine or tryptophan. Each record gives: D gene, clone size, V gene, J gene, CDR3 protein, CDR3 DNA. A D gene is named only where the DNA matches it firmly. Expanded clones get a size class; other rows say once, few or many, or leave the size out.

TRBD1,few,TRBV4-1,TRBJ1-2,CASSQIRRDRDYGYTF,TGCGCCAGCAGCCAGATCCGCCGGGACAGGGACTATGGCTACACCTTC
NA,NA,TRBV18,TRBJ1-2,CASCELEAGDYGYTF,TGTGCCAGCTGCGAACTAGAGGCAGGGGACTATGGCTACACCTTC
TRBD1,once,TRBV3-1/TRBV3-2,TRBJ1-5,CASSRGTGTQPQHF,TGTGCCAGCAGCCGCGGGACAGGGACGCAGCCCCAGCATTTT
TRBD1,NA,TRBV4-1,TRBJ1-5,CASSQGDRDNRPQHF,TGCGCCAGCAGCCAGGGGGACAGGGACAATCGGCCCCAGCATTTT
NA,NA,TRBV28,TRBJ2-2,CASSFPGIDTGELFF,TGTGCCAGCAGTTTCCCCGGTATCGACACCGGGGAGCTGTTTTTT
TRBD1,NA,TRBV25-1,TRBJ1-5,CASSDAPGTGDGNQPQHF,TGTGCCAGCAGCGATGCTCCTGGGACAGGGGATGGCAATCAGCCCCAGCATTTT
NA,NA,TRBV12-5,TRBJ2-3,CASGLQADTQYF,TGTGCTAGTGGCCTGCAGGCAGATACGCAGTATTTT
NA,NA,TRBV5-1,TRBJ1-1,CASSPNSWTVNTEAFF,TGCGCCAGCAGCCCTAACTCGTGGACAGTCAACACTGAAGCTTTCTTT
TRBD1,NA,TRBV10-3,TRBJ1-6,CAISDGTGYNSPLHF,TGTGCCATCAGTGATGGGACAGGGTATAATTCACCCCTCCACTTT
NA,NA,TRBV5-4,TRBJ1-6,CASSSESYNSPLHF,TGTGCCAGCAGCTCCGAGTCCTATAATTCACCCCTCCACTTT
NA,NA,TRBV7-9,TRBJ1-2,CASSNTRDYGYTF,TGTGCCAGCAGCAACACACGGGACTATGGCTACACCTTC
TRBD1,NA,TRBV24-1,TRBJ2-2,CATSDKTGSDTGELFF,TGTGCCACCAGTGACAAGACAGGGTCGGACACCGGGGAGCTGTTTTTT
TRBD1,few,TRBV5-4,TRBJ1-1,CASSLTGGLLNTEAFF,TGTGCCAGCAGCTTGACAGGGGGCTTATTGAACACTGAAGCTTTCTTT
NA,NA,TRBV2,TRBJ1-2,CASSAQPDGTNYGYTF,TGTGCCAGCAGTGCTCAACCGGACGGGACTAACTATGGCTACACCTTC
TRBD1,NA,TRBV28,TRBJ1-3,CASFRGHGNTIYF,TGTGCCAGCTTCAGGGGGCATGGAAACACCATATATTTT
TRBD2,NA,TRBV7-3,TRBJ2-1,CASSESGTILNEQFF,TGTGCCAGCAGCGAGTCCGGGACTATCCTAAATGAGCAGTTCTTC
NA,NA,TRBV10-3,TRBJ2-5,CAISEGTGGGQTQYF,TGTGCCATCAGTGAGGGGACTGGAGGAGGGCAGACCCAGTACTTC
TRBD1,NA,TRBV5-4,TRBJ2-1,CASSLVGDRGNDEQFF,TGTGCCAGCAGCTTGGTCGGGGACAGGGGGAACGATGAGCAGTTCTTC
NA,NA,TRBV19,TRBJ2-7,CATSVGLNYEQYF,TGTGCCACCTCTGTTGGACTGAACTACGAGCAGTACTTC
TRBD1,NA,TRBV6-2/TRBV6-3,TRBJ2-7,CASSYDPRDRGYEQYF,TGTGCCAGCAGTTACGACCCCCGGGACAGGGGGTACGAGCAGTACTTC
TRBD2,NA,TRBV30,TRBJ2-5,CAWTFGGGVETQYF,TGTGCCTGGACGTTCGGCGGGGGGGTGGAGACCCAGTACTTC
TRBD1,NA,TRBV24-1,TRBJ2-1,CATSDLGQGLNNEQFF,TGTGCCACCAGTGACCTGGGACAGGGACTAAACAATGAGCAGTTCTTC
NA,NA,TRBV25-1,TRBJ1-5,CASSVGSYNQPQHF,TGTGCCAGCAGTGTTGGTAGTTACAATCAGCCCCAGCATTTT
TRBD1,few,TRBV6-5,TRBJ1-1,CASIIGSGGEAFF,TGTGCCAGCATTATAGGGTCAGGGGGTGAAGCTTTCTTT
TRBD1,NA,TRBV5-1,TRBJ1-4,CASRPFKVLTGGNEKLFF,TGCGCCAGCAGGCCTTTCAAGGTCCTTACAGGGGGTAATGAAAAACTGTTTTTT
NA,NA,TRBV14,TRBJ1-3,CASSQAGSGNTIYF,TGTGCCAGCAGCCAAGCAGGTTCTGGAAACACCATATATTTT
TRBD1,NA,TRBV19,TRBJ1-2,CASSMGGQGADYGYTF,TGTGCCAGTAGTATGGGGGGACAGGGGGCCGACTATGGCTACACCTTC
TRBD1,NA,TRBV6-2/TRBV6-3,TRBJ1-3,CASSSGQGYSGNTIYF,TGTGCCAGCAGCAGCGGACAGGGGTACTCTGGAAACACCATATATTTT
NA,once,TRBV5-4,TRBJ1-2,CASSPPSGLTLYGYTF,TGTGCCAGCAGCCCTCCCAGCGGGCTCACCCTCTATGGCTACACCTTC
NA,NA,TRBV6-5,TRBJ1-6,CASSHGRNNSPLHF,TGTGCCAGCAGTCACGGGAGAAATAATTCACCCCTCCACTTT
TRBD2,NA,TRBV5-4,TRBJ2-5,CASSAQLAGGVETQYF,TGTGCCAGCAGCGCCCAACTAGCGGGAGGGGTAGAGACCCAGTACTTC
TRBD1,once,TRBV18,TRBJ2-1,CASSFGQGDYNEQFF,TGTGCCAGCTCATTCGGACAGGGAGACTACAATGAGCAGTTCTTC
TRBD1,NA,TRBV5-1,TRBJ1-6,CASSWGQGSPLHF,TGCGCCAGCAGCTGGGGACAGGGGTCACCCCTCCACTTT
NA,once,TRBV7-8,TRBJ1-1,CASSLGSQGLNTEAFF,TGTGCCAGCAGCTTAGGGAGCCAGGGGCTGAACACTGAAGCTTTCTTT
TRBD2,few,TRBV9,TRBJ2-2,CASSVAAGVNTGELFF,TGTGCCAGCAGCGTAGCTGCGGGGGTAAACACCGGGGAGCTGTTTTTT
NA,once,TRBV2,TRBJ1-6,CASRGQLTSPLHF,TGTGCCAGCAGGGGACAATTAACTTCACCCCTCCACTTT
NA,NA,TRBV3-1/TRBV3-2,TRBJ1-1,CASSQDWGVGTEAFF,TGTGCCAGCAGCCAAGATTGGGGGGTGGGCACTGAAGCTTTCTTT